The present T cell receptor (beta chain) was sequenced within a study of early T cells in non-severe SARS-CoV-2 infection. In TCRdb, the 5' RACE reads were re-called with MiXCR into one record per CDR3 protein. The profile shows about 80,000 distinct CDR3 sequences, 9% to 13% of them singletons. This clonotype was detected ten times or more. The receptor's source is an adult who was a healthcare worker with PCR-confirmed SARS-CoV-2 infection or an uninfected control (not recorded which). The sample comprised whole blood.

Here the CDR3 reads CASSFPSTGGDTQYF. In nucleotides, the CDR3 is TGTGCCAGCAGTTTCCCCTCAACCGGTGGAGATACGCAGTATTTT. The gene calls are TRBV28 and TRBJ2-3, with no clear D. CDR3 size: 15 residues. Deletions cut 3 bases from V and 5 bases from J, with 15 bases between. The germline V gene encodes CDR1 MDHEN and CDR2 SYDVKM.